Shown below are 14 T cell receptor beta chains from a single sample sequenced in a study of radiotherapy plus CTLA-4 blockade in lung cancer (dated by TCRdb to the late 2010s). Library preparation used the immunoSEQ multiplex PCR assay. Entries here come from immuneACCESS through TCRdb and include only in-frame sequences with V and J called. Some clones fail to appear in such tables; in the studies checked, an unresolved V gene covers under half of the shortfall, and the cause of the remainder is unknown. In this sample the table shows some 98,000 clones, approximately 85% of which occur a single time. 3% to 4% of the sample is taken by the ten largest. The sequencing used peripheral blood, collected from a patient treated with radiotherapy plus ipilimumab. The receptor source for this set is a human donor with non-small cell lung cancer who had a partial response to radiotherapy plus ipilimumab.

The rearrangement uses TRBV15 and TRBJ1-2; tentatively, D is TRBD1 (5 bases). The CDR3 length is 15 residues. Germline values: CDR1 LNHNV, CDR2 YYDKDF (reference sequence). V lost 0 bases to trimming and J lost 7 bases, with 15 bases between them. The DNA of the CDR3 is TGTGCCACCAGCAGAGATAGTAACAGGAAGACTGGCTACACCTTC. Its translation is CATSRDSNRKTGYTF. Complete variable domain (other parts from reference TRBV15 and TRBJ1-2): DAMVIQNPRYQVTQFGKPVTLSCSQTLNHNVMYWYQQKSSQAPKLLFHYYDKDFNNEADTPDNFQSRRPNTSFCFLDIRSPGLGDTAMYLCATSRDSNRKTGYTFGSGTRLTVV.

This chain links TRBV6-5 with TRBJ1-1, with 7 positions matching TRBD1. The germline CDR1 and CDR2 sequences are MNHEY and SVGAGI. This CDR3 contains 13 residues. The junction had 4 bases not matched to a gene; V was cut back by 5 bases and J by 4 bases. The CDR3 loop is CASSKPGGTEAFF. As DNA, the CDR3 is TGTGCCAGCAGTAAACCAGGGGGCACTGAAGCTTTCTTT.

This chain joins TRBV2 and TRBJ2-3; no firm D call. CDR3 length: 14 residues. CDR1 is SNHLY, CDR2 FYNNEI, per germline. V lost 6 bases to trimming and J lost 8 bases, with 18 bases between them. CDR3 sequence: CASRDGLSAGTQYF. CDR3 DNA sequence: TGTGCCAGCAGAGATGGTTTGTCCGCCGGTACGCAGTATTTT.

The rearrangement links TRBV5-1 to TRBJ1-2; 9 positions agree with TRBD1. CDR3 length: 15 residues. CDR1 and CDR2 (germline): SGHRS, YFSETQ. Losses at the gene ends were 4 bases for V and 4 bases for J; bases not matched to a gene: 8. CDR3 amino acids: CASSPTGQGPYGYTF. As DNA, the CDR3 is TGCGCCAGCAGCCCCACGGGACAGGGACCCTATGGCTACACCTTC.

This clone has only a few counts. The chain employs TRBV2 and TRBJ1-2, with 9 bases lining up with TRBD1. The CDR3 length is 15 residues. V dropped 5 bases and J dropped 2; count of bases not matched to a gene: 6. Looked up from germline, CDR1 is SNHLY and CDR2 is FYNNEI. CDR3 sequence (DNA): TGTGCCAGCAGTCGAGACAGGGGGGCCAACTATGGCTACACCTTC. This encodes CASSRDRGANYGYTF.

The chain uses TRBV10-2 and TRBJ2-7; 9 bases align to TRBD2. The CDR3 is made up of 16 amino acids. V shed 2 bases, J shed 3 bases, and the junction held 8 bases outside the gene matches. The V gene's germline CDR1 is WSHSY and CDR2 SAAADI. CDR3 in amino acids: CASSERAGGSYYEQYF. The CDR3 nucleotides are TGCGCCAGCAGTGAGAGGGCGGGAGGGTCCTACTACGAGCAGTACTTC.

The chain couples TRBV5-1 to TRBJ1-2, with D possibly matching TRBD1 (6 bases). The CDR3 runs to 13 residues. Trimming removed 2 bases at V and 6 bases at J, with 11 bases between. Per the germline V gene, CDR1 is SGHRS and CDR2 is YFSETQ. This CDR3 reads CASSFTGLDGYTF. The CDR3 DNA sequence: TGCGCCAGCAGCTTCACAGGGTTAGATGGCTACACCTTC.

The chain has TRBV6-1 and TRBJ2-5; 8 bases match TRBD1. Germline CDR1 and CDR2: MNHNS and SASEGT. CDR3 length equals 14 residues. J lost 4 bases, V lost 6 bases, and 7 bases had no gene match. The CDR3 DNA is TGTGCCAGCAGCGAATCGACAGGGGTAGAGACCCAGTACTTC. Residues: CASSESTGVETQYF.

The V gene is TRBV6-1, the J gene TRBJ1-1, with no clear D. CDR1 is MNHNS, CDR2 SASEGT, per germline. This CDR3 has 14 residues. Trimming removed 7 bases at V and 3 bases at J, with 15 bases between. The CDR3 sequence is CASTVDGSYTEAFF. The CDR3 nucleotides read TGTGCCAGCACCGTTGACGGGTCTTACACTGAAGCTTTCTTT.

The CDR3 region is CASSEGQLREQFF. CDR3 bases: TGTGCCAGCTCAGAGGGACAGCTAAGAGAGCAGTTCTTC. This rearrangement joins TRBV18 to TRBJ2-1; 7 positions agree with TRBD1. There are 13 residues in the CDR3. Germline V gene lookup returns CDR1 KGHSH and CDR2 LQKENI. Germline trimming cut 5 bases from V and 10 bases from J; bases unmatched to any gene: 8.

The chain is built from TRBV5-1 and TRBJ2-2, with 7 bases lining up with TRBD1. The CDR3 sequence is 16 residues long. Per germline, CDR1 SGHRS and CDR2 YFSETQ. Germline trimming cut 2 bases from V and 1 base from J; bases unmatched to any gene: 5. The CDR3 nucleotides read TGCGCCAGCAGCTTAGTAAGGGGGCGGAACACCGGGGAGCTGTTTTTT. Amino acid sequence: CASSLVRGRNTGELFF.

This clone has a single count. The rearrangement uses TRBV25-1 and TRBJ1-2, with D unclear. Germline CDR1 is MGHDK and CDR2 is SYGVNS. V gave up 2 bases and J gave up 3 bases, with 7 bases separating them. The length of the CDR3 is 13 residues. CDR3 coding DNA: TGTGCCAGCAGTGAACAGGCCTACTATGGCTACACCTTC. Encoded protein: CASSEQAYYGYTF.

The rearrangement joins TRBV19 to TRBJ2-3; 9 nucleotides match TRBD2. In germline, CDR1 is LNHDA, CDR2 SQIVND (reference sequence). Trimming removed 5 bases from V and 8 bases from J; junction bases left unmatched: 14. The CDR3 runs 16 residues. The chain's CDR3 is CASSVTGTSLGVTQYF. CDR3 DNA: TGTGCCAGTAGTGTTACCGGGACTAGCCTCGGGGTTACGCAGTATTTT.

This clone was observed a single time. The V call is TRBV29-1, the J call TRBJ1-1, with 8 bases matching TRBD1. From germline, CDR1 is SQVTM and CDR2 ANQGSEA. V gave up 7 bases and J gave up 3 bases; unmatched junction bases: 7. This CDR3 has 13 amino acids. The CDR3 here is CSAVGQVDTEAFF. In DNA, the CDR3 is TGCAGCGCGGTGGGACAGGTGGACACTGAAGCTTTCTTT.